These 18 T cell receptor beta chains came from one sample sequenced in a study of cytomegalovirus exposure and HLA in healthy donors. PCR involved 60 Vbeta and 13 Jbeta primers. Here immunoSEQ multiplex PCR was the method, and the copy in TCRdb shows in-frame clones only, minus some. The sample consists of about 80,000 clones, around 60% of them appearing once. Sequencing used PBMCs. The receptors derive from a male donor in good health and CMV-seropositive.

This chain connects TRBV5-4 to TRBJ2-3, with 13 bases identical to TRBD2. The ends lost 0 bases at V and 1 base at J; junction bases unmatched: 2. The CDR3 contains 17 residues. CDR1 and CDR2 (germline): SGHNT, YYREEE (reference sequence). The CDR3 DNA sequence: TGTGCCAGCAGCTTGGGACTAGCGGGAGGCGGCACAGATACGCAGTATTTT. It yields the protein CASSLGLAGGGTDTQYF.

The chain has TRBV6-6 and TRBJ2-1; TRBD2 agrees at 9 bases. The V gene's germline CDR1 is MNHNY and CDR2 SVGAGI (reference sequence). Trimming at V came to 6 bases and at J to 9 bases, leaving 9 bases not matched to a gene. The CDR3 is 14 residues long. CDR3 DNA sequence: TGTGCCAGCAGGCTTAGCGGGAGAGGCTGTGAGCAGTTCTTC. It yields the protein CASRLSGRGCEQFF.

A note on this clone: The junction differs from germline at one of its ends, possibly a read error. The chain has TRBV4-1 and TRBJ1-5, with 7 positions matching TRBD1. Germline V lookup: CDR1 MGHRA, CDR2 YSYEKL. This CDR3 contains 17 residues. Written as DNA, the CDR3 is TGCGCCAGCAGCCTCACCCCGGGCCAAGGGGGCAAACAGCCCCAGCATTTT. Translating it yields CASSLTPGQGGKQPQHF.

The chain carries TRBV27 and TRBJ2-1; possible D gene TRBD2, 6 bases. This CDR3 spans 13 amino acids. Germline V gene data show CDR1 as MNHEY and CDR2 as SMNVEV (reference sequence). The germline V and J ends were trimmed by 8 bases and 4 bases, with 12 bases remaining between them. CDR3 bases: TGTGCCAGCGGACTAAAGGTTTACAATGAGCAGTTCTTC. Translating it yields CASGLKVYNEQFF.

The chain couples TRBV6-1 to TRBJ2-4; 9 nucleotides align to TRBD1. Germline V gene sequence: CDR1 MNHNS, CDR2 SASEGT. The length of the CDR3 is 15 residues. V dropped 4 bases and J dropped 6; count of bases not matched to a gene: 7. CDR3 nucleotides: TGTGCCAGCAGTGTGGGGGACAGGGTCACAAACATTCAGTACTTC. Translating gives CASSVGDRVTNIQYF.

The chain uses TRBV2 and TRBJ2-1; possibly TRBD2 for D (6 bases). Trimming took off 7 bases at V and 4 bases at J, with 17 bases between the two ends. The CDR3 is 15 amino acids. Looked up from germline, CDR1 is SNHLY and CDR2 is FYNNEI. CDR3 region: CASNGGASRYNEQFF. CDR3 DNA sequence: TGTGCCAGCAACGGGGGAGCTAGTCGGTACAATGAGCAGTTCTTC.

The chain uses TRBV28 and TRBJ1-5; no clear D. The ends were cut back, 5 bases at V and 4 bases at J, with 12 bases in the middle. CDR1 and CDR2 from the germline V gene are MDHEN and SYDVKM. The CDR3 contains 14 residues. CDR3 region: CASSPPAVNQPQHF. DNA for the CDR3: TGTGCCAGCAGTCCCCCCGCGGTTAATCAGCCCCAGCATTTT.

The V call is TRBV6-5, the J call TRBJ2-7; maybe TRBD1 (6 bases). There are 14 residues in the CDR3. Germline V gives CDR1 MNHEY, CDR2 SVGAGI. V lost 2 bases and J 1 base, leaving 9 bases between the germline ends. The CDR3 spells CASSYDRWSYEQYF. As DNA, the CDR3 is TGTGCCAGCAGTTACGACAGGTGGTCCTACGAGCAGTACTTC.

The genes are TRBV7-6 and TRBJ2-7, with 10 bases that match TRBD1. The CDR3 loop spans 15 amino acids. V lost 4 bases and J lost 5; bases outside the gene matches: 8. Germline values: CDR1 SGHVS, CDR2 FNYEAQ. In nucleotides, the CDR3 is TGTGCCAGCAGCTCGCCCGGGACAGGGGCCGACGAGCAGTACTTC. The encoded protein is CASSSPGTGADEQYF. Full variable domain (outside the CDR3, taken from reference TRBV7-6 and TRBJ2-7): GAGVSQSPRYKVTKRGQDVALRCDPISGHVSLYWYRQALGQGPEFLTYFNYEAQQDKSGLPNDRFSAERPEGSISTLTIQRTEQRDSAMYRCASSSPGTGADEQYFGPGTRLTVT.

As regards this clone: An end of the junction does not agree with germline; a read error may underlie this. The CDR3 spells CSARVTGPEHF. CDR3 coding DNA: TGCAGTGCTAGAGTGACAGGGCCCGAGCATTTC. J is TRBJ1-2 and V is TRBV20-1; 7 nucleotides align to TRBD1. From germline, CDR1 is DFQATT and CDR2 SNEGSKA (reference sequence). This CDR3 has 11 residues.

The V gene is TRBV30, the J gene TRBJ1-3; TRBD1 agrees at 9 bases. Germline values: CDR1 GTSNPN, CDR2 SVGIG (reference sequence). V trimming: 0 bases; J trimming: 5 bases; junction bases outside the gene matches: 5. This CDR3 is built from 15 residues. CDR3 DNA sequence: TGTGCCTGGAGTGTAATGGGGACAGGGAGAAACACCATATATTTT. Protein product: CAWSVMGTGRNTIYF. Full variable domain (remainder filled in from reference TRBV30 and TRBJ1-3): SQTIHQWPATLVQPVGSPLSLECTVEGTSNPNLYWYRQAAGRGLQLLFYSVGIGQISSEVPQNLSASRPQDRQFILSSKKLLLSDSGFYLCAWSVMGTGRNTIYFGEGSWLTVV.

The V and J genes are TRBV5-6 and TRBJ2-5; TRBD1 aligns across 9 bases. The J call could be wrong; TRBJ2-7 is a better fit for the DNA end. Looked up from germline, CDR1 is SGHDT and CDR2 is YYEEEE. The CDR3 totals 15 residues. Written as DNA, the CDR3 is TGTGCCAGCAGCTTTTCCGGGACAGGGTCACACGAGCAGTACTTC. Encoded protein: CASSFSGTGSHEQYF.

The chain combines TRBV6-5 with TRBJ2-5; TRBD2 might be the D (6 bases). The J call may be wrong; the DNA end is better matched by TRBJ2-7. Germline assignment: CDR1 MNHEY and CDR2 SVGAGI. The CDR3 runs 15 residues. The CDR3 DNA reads TGTGCCAGCAGCTCTGGGGGGTTAGGGTCCTACGAGCAGTACTTC. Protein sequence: CASSSGGLGSYEQYF.

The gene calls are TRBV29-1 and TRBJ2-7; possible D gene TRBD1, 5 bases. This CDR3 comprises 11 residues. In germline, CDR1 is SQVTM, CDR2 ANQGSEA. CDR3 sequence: CSGIWNYEQYF. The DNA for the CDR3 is TGCTCAGGGATTTGGAACTACGAGCAGTACTTC.

The CDR3 nucleotides read TGTGCCAGCAGCCCAGCACTTAGCGGGAGCCCCTACGAGCAGTACTTC. The encoded protein is CASSPALSGSPYEQYF. This chain joins TRBV7-9 and TRBJ2-7, with 9 bases lining up with TRBD2. The length of the CDR3 is 16 residues. Germline assignment: CDR1 SEHNR and CDR2 FQNEAQ (reference sequence). V was pared by 5 bases and J by 2 bases, with 10 bases of the junction left unmatched. Full variable domain (outside the CDR3, taken from reference TRBV7-9 and TRBJ2-7): DTGVSQNPRHKITKRGQNVTFRCDPISEHNRLYWYRQTLGQGPEFLTYFQNEAQLEKSRLLSDRFSAERPKGSFSTLEIQRTEQGDSAMYLCASSPALSGSPYEQYFGPGTRLTVT.

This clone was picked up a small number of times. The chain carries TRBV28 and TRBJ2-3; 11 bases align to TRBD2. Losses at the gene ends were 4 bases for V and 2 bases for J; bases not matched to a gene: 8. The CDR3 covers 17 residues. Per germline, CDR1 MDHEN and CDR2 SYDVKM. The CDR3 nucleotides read TGTGCCAGCAGTTCCTTAGCGGGAGGGACCTACACAGATACGCAGTATTTT. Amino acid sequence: CASSSLAGGTYTDTQYF.

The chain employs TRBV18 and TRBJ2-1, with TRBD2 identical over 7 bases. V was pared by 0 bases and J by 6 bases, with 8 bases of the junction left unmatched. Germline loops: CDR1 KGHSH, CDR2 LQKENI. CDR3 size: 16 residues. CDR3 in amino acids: CASSPPPGGGGNEQFF. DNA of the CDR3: TGTGCCAGCTCACCACCCCCGGGGGGTGGGGGCAATGAGCAGTTCTTC.

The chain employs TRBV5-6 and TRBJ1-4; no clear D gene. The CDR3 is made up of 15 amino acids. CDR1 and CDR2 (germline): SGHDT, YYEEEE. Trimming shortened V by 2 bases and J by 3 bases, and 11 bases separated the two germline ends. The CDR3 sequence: CASSFGSGPNEKLFF. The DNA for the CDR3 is TGTGCCAGCAGCTTCGGGAGCGGGCCTAATGAAAAACTGTTTTTT.